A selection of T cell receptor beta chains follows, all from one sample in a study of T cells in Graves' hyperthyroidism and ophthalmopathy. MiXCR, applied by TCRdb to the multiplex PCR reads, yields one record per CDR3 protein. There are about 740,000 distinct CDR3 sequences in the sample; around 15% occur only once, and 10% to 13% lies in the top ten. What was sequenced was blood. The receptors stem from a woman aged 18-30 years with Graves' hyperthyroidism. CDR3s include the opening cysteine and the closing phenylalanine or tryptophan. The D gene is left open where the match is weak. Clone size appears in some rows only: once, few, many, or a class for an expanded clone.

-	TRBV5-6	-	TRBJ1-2	TGTGCCAGCAGCTTCGGACTTGAATTTGGAGGCTACACCTTC	CASSFGLEFGGYTF
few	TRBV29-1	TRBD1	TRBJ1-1	TGCAGCGTTGGGTTCGGATCGGGACAGGGAGTTCACACTGAAGCTTTCTTT	CSVGFGSGQGVHTEAFF
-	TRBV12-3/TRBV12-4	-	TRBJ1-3	TGTGCCAGCAGTTTGGGTTCCCCGGCGGCGTACGGAAACACCATATATTTT	CASSLGSPAAYGNTIYF
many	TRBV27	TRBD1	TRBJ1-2	TGTGCCAGCAGTTCCTTCGGGACAGGGAGGGACTATGGCTACACCTTC	CASSSFGTGRDYGYTF
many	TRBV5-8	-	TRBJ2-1	TGTGCCAGCACCCCCGGGACGTCGCAGTTCTTC	CASTPGTSQFF
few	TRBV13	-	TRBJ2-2	TGTGCCAGCAGCTTGGCCCGGGCCGGGGAGCTGTTTTTT	CASSLARAGELFF
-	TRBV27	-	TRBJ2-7	TGTGCCAGCAGTTTATCACCGCTAGCCTCCTACGAGCAGTACTTC	CASSLSPLASYEQYF
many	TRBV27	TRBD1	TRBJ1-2	TGTGCCAGCAGTTTGCAACAGGGGGCGCGGGGCTACACCTTC	CASSLQQGARGYTF
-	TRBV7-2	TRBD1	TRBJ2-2	TGTGCCAGCAGCTTGAAACCCCCGGGACAGGGGACCGGGGAGCTGTTTTTT	CASSLKPPGQGTGELFF
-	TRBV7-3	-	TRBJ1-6	TGTGCCAGCAGAGCGACACTTTCTTTTAATTCACCCCTCCACTTT	CASRATLSFNSPLHF
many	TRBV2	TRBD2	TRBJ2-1	TGTGCCAGACAGCGGGAGAGAGACAATGAGCAGTTCTTC	CARQRERDNEQFF
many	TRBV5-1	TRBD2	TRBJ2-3	TGCGCCAGCAGCTTGGTATTAGCGGGAGCAGATACGCAGTATTTT	CASSLVLAGADTQYF
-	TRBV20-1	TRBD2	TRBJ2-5	TGCAGTGCTAGAGATTTTTACGCGGGAGAGATCCAGTACTTC	CSARDFYAGEIQYF
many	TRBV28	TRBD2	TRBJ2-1	TGTGCCAGCAGTTCAGCGGGAGGGATGAACAATGAGCAGTTCTTC	CASSSAGGMNNEQFF
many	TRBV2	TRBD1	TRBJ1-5	TGTGCCAGCAACGGACAGGGGAGCAATCAGCCCCAGCATTTT	CASNGQGSNQPQHF
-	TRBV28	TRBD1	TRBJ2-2	TGTGCCAGCAGTTTAGCGGGGACAGGGACCGGGGAGCTGTTTTTT	CASSLAGTGTGELFF
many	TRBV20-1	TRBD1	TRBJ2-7	TGCAGTGCTAAGAACCTTAACAGGGGATTCTCCTACGAGCAGTACTTC	CSAKNLNRGFSYEQYF
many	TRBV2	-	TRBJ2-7	TGTGCCAGCAGTGACAGTTCCGAGCAGTACTTC	CASSDSSEQYF
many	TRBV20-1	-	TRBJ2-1	TGCAGTGCGCCTTCGGCGGGAAGCTCCTACAATGAGCAGTTCTTC	CSAPSAGSSYNEQFF
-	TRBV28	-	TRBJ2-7	TGTGCCAGCAGTGGGGGTTGGGACACCTCCTACGAGCAGTACTTC	CASSGGWDTSYEQYF
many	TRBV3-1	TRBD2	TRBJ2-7	TGTGCCAGCGCTTCGGGACTAGCGGGCGGCGAGCAGTACTTC	CASASGLAGGEQYF
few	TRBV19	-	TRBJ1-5	TGTGCCAGTAGTATAGCCAGGGGAAGCAGCAATCAGCCCCAGCATTTT	CASSIARGSSNQPQHF
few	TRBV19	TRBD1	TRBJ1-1	TGTGCCAGTAGTATACTACATGCAGGGGGCGGCACTGAAGCTTTCTTT	CASSILHAGGGTEAFF
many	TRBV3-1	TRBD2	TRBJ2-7	TGTGCCAGCAGCCAGCACCATCTAGCGGGAGGCGGTCATTACGAGCAGTACTTC	CASSQHHLAGGGHYEQYF
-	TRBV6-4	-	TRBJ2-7	TGTGCCAGCAGTTACCCCGGATCCCACGAGCAGTACTTC	CASSYPGSHEQYF
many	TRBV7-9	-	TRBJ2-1	TGTGCCAGCAGCCCACCCGGGATTAGCTCCTACAATGAGCAGTTCTTC	CASSPPGISSYNEQFF
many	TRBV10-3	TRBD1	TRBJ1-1	TGTGCCATCAGATTGTCAGGGGGGGACACTGAAGCTTTCTTT	CAIRLSGGDTEAFF